This T cell receptor beta chain was retrieved from a study of metastatic and nonmetastatic thyroid tumors (dated by TCRdb to 2019 to 2021). Regarding the research as a whole: For patients with malignant and with benign thyroid disease, the researchers compared repertoires between peripheral blood samples and tumor or nodule tissue samples.

The library was built by means of PCR. Instrument on record: Illumina HiSeq 4000. The TCR beta-chain CDR3 region of each patient was profiled by high-throughput sequencing. The authors' analysis ran thus. A classifier to discriminate distant-metastatic papillary thyroid cancer patients was built from CDR3 differences across clinicopathological groups. The Shannon index was used to measure repertoire diversity, and the Morisita-Horn index was used to measure how similar tumor and blood repertoires were. TCRdb redid the processing of the public reads, applying fastp at Q25 and MiXCR, and retained in-frame beta chains. These V and J calls derive from TCRdb rather than the authors' analysis. Present in this sample are roughly 6,100 clones, about 31% of which were seen just once. Around half of the sample lies in the top ten. Study-wide conclusions, independent of this receptor: In both blood and tumor samples, TCR beta diversity was reported to be significantly higher in malignant tumors than in benign nodules.

No patient had received any treatment before thyroid surgery. Using T-cell receptor beta sequencing, the researchers looked back retrospectively at clinical samples from patients, gathered between about 2011 and 2018. Points on this clone: No antigen is known for it. No much larger clonotype is one base removed from it; base qualities were not supplied.

The CDR3 has 13 amino acids, counting the end cysteine and phenylalanine. Just the 39-base CDR3 DNA is kept, in frame starting at base 1. From a lookup of the germline V gene, CDR1 and CDR2 are MDHEN and SYDVKM. V gives up 7 bases and J gives up 4 bases, and the segment between their germline ends measures 13 bases. Sequencing was performed on adjacent normal tissue. This TCR was sampled from a female donor with papillary thyroid cancer or a benign thyroid nodule (not recorded which). Some clones in this sample may be carry-over from other donors' samples. The chain was built from TRBV28 and TRBJ1-2; TRBD1 might be the D gene, on 5 matching bases. The DNA is TGTGCCAGCACCGAAGCAGGGAGCTATGGCTACACCTTC. Translation gives CASTEAGSYGYTF.